One and the same sample provided the 13 T cell receptor beta chains below, sequenced in a study of CD8+ T cells in alopecia areata. In each case, RNA was isolated and then reverse transcribed into cDNA as the sequencing template. TCRdb's table, derived via immunoSEQ multiplex PCR, lists solely in-frame clones and lacks some. This table has around 60,000 clones, around 40% appearing once. Sequencing used NKG2D-low CD8+ T cells sorted from blood. Receptors were obtained from a human donor with alopecia areata.

CDR3 nucleotides: TGCGCCAGCAGCCTACAGGGCCATGAGCAGTTCTTC. It codes for CASSLQGHEQFF. The rearrangement uses TRBV5-1 and TRBJ2-1; TRBD1 is a possible D gene (6 bases). This CDR3 is 12 amino acids long. The V gene's germline CDR1 is SGHRS and CDR2 YFSETQ. Trimming pared 4 bases from V and 8 bases from J, leaving 10 bases between.

CDR3 DNA: TGTGCCAGCAGCCCCTGGACTAGCGGAAACGAGCAGTACTTC. Its translation is CASSPWTSGNEQYF. The genes are TRBV7-9 and TRBJ2-7; 10 positions agree with TRBD2. Germline V gene sequence: CDR1 SEHNR, CDR2 FQNEAQ (reference sequence). The CDR3 extends over 14 amino acids. The J segment lost 5 bases and the V segment lost 5 bases, leaving 6 bases of the junction unmatched.

This clone was counted only a few times. The genes are TRBV29-1 and TRBJ1-1, with a possible D match to TRBD1 (5 bases). Trimming cost V 7 bases and J 0 bases, with 12 bases left between them. The CDR3 runs 13 residues. Germline CDR1 SQVTM, CDR2 ANQGSEA. CDR3 amino acids: CSGAGTLNTEAFF. The CDR3 DNA reads as TGCAGCGGAGCCGGGACCCTGAACACTGAAGCTTTCTTT.

V gene TRBV19 combines with J gene TRBJ1-1; D might be TRBD1 (6 bases). Per the germline V gene, CDR1 is LNHDA and CDR2 is SQIVND (reference sequence). Trimming took 6 bases from V and 4 from J, leaving 12 bases between them. This CDR3 spans 13 amino acids. The CDR3 nucleotides read TGTGCCAGTAGAAATTCGGGGGCCACTGAAGCTTTCTTT. Encoded protein: CASRNSGATEAFF.

The table lists this clone with a few counts. The CDR3 region has the DNA TGTGCCAGCAGCCAAGATCGGGGGACAGAGGTATACTTC. It translates to CASSQDRGTEVYF. The chain links TRBV4-2 to TRBJ2-7, with a weak D call TRBD1 (7 bases). Trimming stripped 0 bases from V and 13 bases from J, with 16 bases between. Germline V lookup: CDR1 LGHNA, CDR2 YNFKEQ. This CDR3 comprises 13 residues.

The V call is TRBV7-9, the J call TRBJ2-7; D is ambiguous. Trimming shortened V by 6 bases and J by 5 bases, and 14 bases separated the two germline ends. The CDR3 is made up of 13 amino acids. The germline gives CDR1 SEHNR, CDR2 FQNEAQ (reference sequence). The CDR3 sequence is CASSLVGIHEQYF. The CDR3 nucleotides are TGTGCCAGCAGTTTGGTAGGGATCCACGAGCAGTACTTC.

The V gene is TRBV9, the J gene TRBJ2-7; tentatively, D is TRBD2 (5 bases). V lost 0 bases to trimming and J lost 4 bases, with 11 bases between them. This CDR3 region has 14 residues. Per germline, CDR1 SGDLS and CDR2 YYNGEE. CDR3 loop: CASSVEGPGYEQYF. The CDR3 DNA is TGTGCCAGCAGCGTAGAAGGCCCGGGGTACGAGCAGTACTTC. The variable domain in full, completed from reference TRBV9 and TRBJ2-7, reads DSGVTQTPKHLITATGQRVTLRCSPRSGDLSVYWYQQSLDQGLQFLIQYYNGEERAKGNILERFSAQQFPDLHSELNLSSLELGDSALYFCASSVEGPGYEQYFGPGTRLTVT.

The chain is built from TRBV27 and TRBJ2-4; 7 positions match TRBD1. The CDR3 spans 16 residues. The germline V gene has CDR1 MNHEY and CDR2 SMNVEV (reference sequence). The trim removed 5 bases at V and 0 bases at J, leaving 7 bases unmatched. The CDR3 DNA is TGTGCCAGCAGTAAACAGGGGCGTATAGCCAAAAACATTCAGTACTTC. This codes for CASSKQGRIAKNIQYF.

The rearrangement uses TRBV11-2 and TRBJ1-2; D is unclear. CDR1 is SGHAT and CDR2 is FQNNGV in the germline V gene. The CDR3 totals 14 residues. Trimming cost V 1 base and J 4 bases, with 10 bases left between them. CDR3 protein: CASSLVGGRYGYTF. CDR3 bases: TGTGCCAGCAGCTTAGTAGGAGGACGCTATGGCTACACCTTC.

There are a few counts of this clone. The chain joins TRBV29-1 to TRBJ2-1, with D maybe TRBD2 (6 bases). Germline CDR1 is SQVTM and CDR2 is ANQGSEA. The V end lost 4 bases, the J end lost 7 bases, and 14 bases lay between the germline ends. The CDR3 is made up of 13 amino acids. This CDR3 is CSVGSGQNNEQFF. CDR3 DNA sequence: TGCAGCGTTGGTAGCGGTCAAAATAATGAGCAGTTCTTC.

The chain uses TRBV28 and TRBJ1-5; no clear D. CDR3 length: 14 amino acids. V was cut by 6 bases and J by 3 bases, with 12 bases left in between. The germline V gene encodes CDR1 MDHEN and CDR2 SYDVKM. CDR3 region: CASSLVPSNQPQHF. Written as DNA, the CDR3 is TGTGCCAGCAGCCTAGTCCCCTCCAATCAGCCCCAGCATTTT.

V usage is TRBV27 and J usage is TRBJ2-7; D might be TRBD2 (6 bases). The CDR3 totals 14 residues. V was clipped by 3 bases and J by 6 bases, with 15 bases between them. CDR1 is MNHEY, CDR2 SMNVEV, per germline (reference sequence). Here the CDR3 reads CASSFLEGLGEQYF. The CDR3 region has the DNA TGTGCCAGCAGTTTTTTGGAGGGTCTCGGCGAGCAGTACTTC.

The CDR3 sequence: CASSPRDRGSNEQFF. Here the CDR3 DNA reads TGTGCCAGCAGTCCCCGGGACAGGGGGTCCAATGAGCAGTTCTTC. The rearrangement links TRBV27 to TRBJ2-1, with 11 bases fitting TRBD1. Germline loops: CDR1 MNHEY, CDR2 SMNVEV (reference sequence). V lost 5 bases and J lost 6; bases outside the gene matches: 6. The CDR3 runs 15 residues.